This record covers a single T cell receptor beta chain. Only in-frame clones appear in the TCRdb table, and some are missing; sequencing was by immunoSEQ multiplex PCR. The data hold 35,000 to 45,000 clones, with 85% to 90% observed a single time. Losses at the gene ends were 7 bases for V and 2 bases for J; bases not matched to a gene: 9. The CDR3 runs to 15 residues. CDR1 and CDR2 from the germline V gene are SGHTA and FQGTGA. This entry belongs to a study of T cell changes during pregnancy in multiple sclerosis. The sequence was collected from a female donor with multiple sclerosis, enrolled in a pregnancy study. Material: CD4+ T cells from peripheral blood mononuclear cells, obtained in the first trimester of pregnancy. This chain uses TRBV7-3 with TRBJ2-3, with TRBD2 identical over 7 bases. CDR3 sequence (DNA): TGTGCCAGCACCAGACTAGCCCTTGCCACAGATACGCAGTATTTT. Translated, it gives CASTRLALATDTQYF.